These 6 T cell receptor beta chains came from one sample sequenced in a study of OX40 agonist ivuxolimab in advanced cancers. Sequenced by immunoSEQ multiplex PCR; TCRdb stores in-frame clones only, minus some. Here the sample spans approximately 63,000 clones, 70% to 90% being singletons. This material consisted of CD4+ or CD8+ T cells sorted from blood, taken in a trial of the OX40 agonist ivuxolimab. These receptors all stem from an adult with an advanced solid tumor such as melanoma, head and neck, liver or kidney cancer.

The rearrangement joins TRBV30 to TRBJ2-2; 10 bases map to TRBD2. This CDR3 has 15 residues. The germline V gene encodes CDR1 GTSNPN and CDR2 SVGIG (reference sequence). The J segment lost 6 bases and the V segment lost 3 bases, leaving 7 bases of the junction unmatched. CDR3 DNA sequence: TGTGCCTGGAGCGAGAGCGGGAGGGCCCCCGGGGAGCTGTTTTTT. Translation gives CAWSESGRAPGELFF.

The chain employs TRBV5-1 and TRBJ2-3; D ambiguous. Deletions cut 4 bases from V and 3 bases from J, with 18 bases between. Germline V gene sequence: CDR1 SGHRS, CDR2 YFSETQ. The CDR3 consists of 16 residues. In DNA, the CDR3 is TGCGCCAGCAGCCACGACGGAACGAGGAGTACAGATACGCAGTATTTT. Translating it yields CASSHDGTRSTDTQYF.

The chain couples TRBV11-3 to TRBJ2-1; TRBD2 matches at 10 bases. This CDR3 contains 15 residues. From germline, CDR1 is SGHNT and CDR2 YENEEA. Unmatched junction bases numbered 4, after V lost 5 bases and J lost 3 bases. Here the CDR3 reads CASSAPSGSYNEQFF. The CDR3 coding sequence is TGTGCCAGCAGCGCTCCTAGCGGGAGCTACAATGAGCAGTTCTTC.

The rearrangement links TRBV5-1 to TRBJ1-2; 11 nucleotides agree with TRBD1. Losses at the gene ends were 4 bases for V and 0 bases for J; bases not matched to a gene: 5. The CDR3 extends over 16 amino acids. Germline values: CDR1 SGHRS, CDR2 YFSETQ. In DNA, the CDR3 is TGCGCCAGCAGCACCGGGACAGGGGGAACTAACTATGGCTACACCTTC. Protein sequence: CASSTGTGGTNYGYTF.

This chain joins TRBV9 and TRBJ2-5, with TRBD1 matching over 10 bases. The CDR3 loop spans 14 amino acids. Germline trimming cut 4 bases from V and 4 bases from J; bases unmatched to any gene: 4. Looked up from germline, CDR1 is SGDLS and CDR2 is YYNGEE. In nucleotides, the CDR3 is TGTGCCAGCAGCTACGGACAGGGGGGAGAGACCCAGTACTTC. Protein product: CASSYGQGGETQYF.

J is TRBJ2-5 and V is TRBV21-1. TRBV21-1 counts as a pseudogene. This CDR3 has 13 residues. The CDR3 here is CASSKRRGETQYF. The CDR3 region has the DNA TGTGCCAGCAGCAAGAGGAGGGGGGAGACCCAGTACTTC.